This T cell receptor beta chain appears in the sequencing data of a study of cytomegalovirus exposure and HLA in healthy donors. Study-level results: A few chains tied to CMV proved CMV antigen-specific in vitro. Solely CMV serostatus was available to characterize immune exposure. Later analysis identified a missense DCLRE1C variant that was linked to TCR beta V- and J-gene trimming.

Details on this clone: What it recognizes is unknown.

V lost 4 bases to trimming and J lost 3 bases; unmatched junction nucleotides: 6. Germline V gives CDR1 SGHRS, CDR2 YFSETQ. There are 16 residues in the CDR3. This PCR relied on a set of 60 Vbeta primers and 13 Jbeta primers. Clones were sequenced by immunoSEQ multiplex PCR, and TCRdb holds only the in-frame ones, with some missing. Here the sample table reports roughly 100,000 clones. V and J are TRBV5-1 and TRBJ1-5; 11 bases agree with TRBD1. This clonotype was sampled from a woman aged 25 to 45 in good health and CMV-seronegative. The sample was PBMCs. This CDR3 reads CASSLGTGGSNQPQHF. The CDR3 DNA reads as TGCGCCAGCAGCCTGGGGACAGGGGGTTCCAATCAGCCCCAGCATTTT.